Shown below are 27 T cell receptor beta chains from a single sample sequenced in a study of blood T cell repertoires in COVID-19. Profiled with immunoSEQ multiplex PCR; TCRdb holds only in-frame clones, not every one. This table has about 300,000 clones, 65% to 85% appearing once. Sequenced: peripheral blood. These receptors were taken from a woman aged 45-60 years with acute or convalescent COVID-19.

V usage is TRBV6-1 and J usage is TRBJ2-7, with 9 bases identical to TRBD2. Germline loops: CDR1 MNHNS, CDR2 SASEGT. Trimming at V came to 0 bases and at J to 4 bases, leaving 4 bases not matched to a gene. This CDR3 spans 15 amino acids. CDR3 residues: CASSEATTSGYEQYF. The CDR3 DNA is TGTGCCAGCAGTGAAGCTACGACTAGCGGATACGAGCAGTACTTC.

V and J are TRBV10-2 and TRBJ2-7, with 9 bases aligning to TRBD2. The CDR3 runs to 14 residues. Trimming took 2 bases from V and 6 from J; bases not matched to a gene: 5. CDR1 WSHSY and CDR2 SAAADI come from the germline V gene. CDR3 nucleotides: TGCGCCAGCAGTGAGCACCCTAGCGGGGTCGAGCAGTACTTC. This encodes CASSEHPSGVEQYF.

The chain couples TRBV9 to TRBJ1-1, with D maybe TRBD1 (5 bases). The V gene lost 0 bases and the J gene lost 4 bases, with 7 bases spanning the gap. CDR1 SGDLS and CDR2 YYNGEE come from the germline V gene. CDR3 length equals 13 residues. CDR3 nucleotides: TGTGCCAGCAGCGTAGATAGGGGCACTGAAGCTTTCTTT. Translated, it gives CASSVDRGTEAFF.

The J gene is TRBJ2-7, the V gene TRBV7-5; the table's TRBD2 call for D was not verified on the DNA. TRBV7-5 is assigned pseudogene status. The CDR3 sequence is 17 residues long. The CDR3 DNA is TGTGCCAGAAGCCGAGGACTGGGTAGCGAGAAGTCCTACGAGCAGTACTTC. It is translated as CARSRGLGSEKSYEQYF.

The chain recombines TRBV5-6 with TRBJ1-5; D unclear. Looked up from germline, CDR1 is SGHDT and CDR2 is YYEEEE. Trimming stripped 1 base from V and 3 bases from J, with 11 bases between. There are 15 residues in the CDR3. The CDR3 sequence: CASSLWRETNQPQHF. The CDR3 nucleotides are TGTGCCAGCAGCTTGTGGAGAGAGACCAATCAGCCCCAGCATTTT.

This clone came up once. The rearrangement joins TRBV5-1 to TRBJ2-5, with a weak D call TRBD1 (6 bases). V was cut by 3 bases and J by 7 bases, with 25 bases left in between. The CDR3 consists of 17 residues. Germline CDR1 and CDR2: SGHRS and YFSETQ. CDR3 DNA: TGCGCCAGCAGCTCTTCGGACAGCTACTCTCACTGGGGGACCCAGTACTTC. Translating it yields CASSSSDSYSHWGTQYF.

The chain recombines TRBV6-5 with TRBJ1-4, with D unclear. The length of the CDR3 is 16 residues. V lost 4 bases and J lost 8, with 20 bases in between. Germline V gives CDR1 MNHEY, CDR2 SVGAGI. The CDR3 region is CASSLEAGGVYEKLFF. The DNA of the CDR3 is TGTGCCAGCAGTTTGGAAGCTGGAGGAGTATACGAAAAACTGTTTTTT.

This clone was seen only once. The CDR3 protein is CASGVTSGNTGELFF. The CDR3 DNA reads TGTGCTAGTGGCGTTACTAGCGGGAACACCGGGGAGCTGTTTTTT. The chain links TRBV12-5 to TRBJ2-2, with 8 bases fitting TRBD2. The CDR3 runs to 15 residues. Germline trimming cut 6 bases from V and 1 base from J; bases unmatched to any gene: 4. Germline V gives CDR1 LGHNT, CDR2 FRNRAP.

CDR3 sequence (DNA): TGCGCCAGCAGCTGGACAGGGGGCTCTGGAAACACCATATATTTT. It yields the protein CASSWTGGSGNTIYF. The genes are TRBV5-1 and TRBJ1-3, with TRBD1 matching 10 bases. With V trimmed by 3 bases and J by 0 bases, 0 bases remained unmatched. This CDR3 contains 15 residues. Germline CDR1 is SGHRS and CDR2 is YFSETQ.

The chain carries TRBV14 and TRBJ2-5, with 8 nucleotides matching TRBD1. Looked up from germline, CDR1 is SGHDN and CDR2 is FVKESK. With V trimmed by 1 base and J by 5 bases, 12 bases remained unmatched. The CDR3 totals 17 residues. The CDR3 protein is CASSQGSIRQGLETQYF. CDR3 sequence (DNA): TGTGCCAGCAGCCAAGGATCGATTAGACAGGGGTTGGAGACCCAGTACTTC.

The rearrangement joins TRBV2 to TRBJ1-3; D is perhaps TRBD1 (5 bases). CDR1 and CDR2 from the germline V gene are SNHLY and FYNNEI. The CDR3 extends over 14 amino acids. The V gene lost 11 bases and the J gene lost 0 bases, with 14 bases spanning the gap. This CDR3 reads CAGVEGFSGNTIYF. The CDR3 nucleotides read TGTGCCGGGGTGGAGGGGTTCTCTGGAAACACCATATATTTT.

J is TRBJ1-2 and V is TRBV19; D call uncertain. With 3 bases removed from V and 2 bases from J, the gap between germline ends came to 10 bases. The V gene's germline CDR1 is LNHDA and CDR2 SQIVND (reference sequence). The CDR3 is made up of 14 amino acids. The CDR3 spells CASSIDAANYGYTF. CDR3 nucleotides: TGTGCCAGTAGTATCGATGCGGCGAACTATGGCTACACCTTC.

The chain links TRBV5-6 to TRBJ2-7, with D uncertain. This CDR3 has 15 residues. The V gene lost 4 bases and the J gene lost 2 bases, with 16 bases spanning the gap. Germline V gene lookup returns CDR1 SGHDT and CDR2 YYEEEE. The CDR3 coding sequence is TGTGCCAGCAGCCCGGCCACAGCTCTTGCCTACGAGCAGTACTTC. This encodes CASSPATALAYEQYF.

This chain links TRBV5-1 with TRBJ2-3; TRBD1 agrees at 7 bases. CDR1 is SGHRS and CDR2 is YFSETQ in the germline V gene. V lost 1 base, J lost 4 bases, and 3 bases stayed unmatched. This CDR3 region has 14 residues. The CDR3 is CASSLTGASDTQYF. CDR3 nucleotides: TGCGCCAGCAGCTTGACAGGGGCATCAGATACGCAGTATTTT. Combining the CDR3 with reference TRBV5-1 and TRBJ2-3 gives the whole variable domain KAGVTQTPRYLIKTRGQQVTLSCSPISGHRSVSWYQQTPGQGLQFLFEYFSETQRNKGNFPGRFSGRQFSNSRSEMNVSTLELGDSALYLCASSLTGASDTQYFGPGTRLTVL.

This clone was seen only a few times. The chain joins TRBV18 to TRBJ2-7, with D perhaps matching TRBD1 (6 bases). The V and J ends lost 3 bases and 6 bases respectively, with 12 bases between them. In germline, CDR1 is KGHSH, CDR2 LQKENI. CDR3 length equals 13 residues. CDR3 sequence reads: CASSPPDSFEQYV. CDR3 sequence (DNA): TGTGCCAGCTCACCGCCGGACAGTTTCGAGCAGTACGTC.

The rearrangement joins TRBV7-3 to TRBJ1-2; maybe TRBD1 (5 bases). There are 17 residues in the CDR3. Germline V gives CDR1 SGHTA, CDR2 FQGTGA. Between the trimmed V and J ends, which lost 0 bases and 4 bases, there was a span of 18 bases. Here the CDR3 reads CASSLTPVGQGSYGYTF. The CDR3 DNA reads as TGTGCCAGCAGCTTAACACCGGTAGGGCAGGGAAGCTATGGCTACACCTTC.

The chain recombines TRBV2 with TRBJ2-2, with 8 bases aligning to TRBD2. Germline V gene sequence: CDR1 SNHLY, CDR2 FYNNEI. The ends lost 10 bases at V and 4 bases at J; junction bases unmatched: 8. There are 14 residues in the CDR3. As DNA, the CDR3 is TGTGCCATCTCGGGGGGGACGGGCACCGGGGAGCTGTTTTTT. It codes for CAISGGTGTGELFF.

The V call is TRBV27, the J call TRBJ2-7, with D tentatively TRBD2 (5 bases). Germline assignment: CDR1 MNHEY and CDR2 SMNVEV (reference sequence). This CDR3 region has 11 residues. V was cut by 10 bases and J by 2 bases, with 9 bases left in between. The CDR3 here is CATGETYEQYF. For the CDR3, the DNA is TGTGCCACTGGGGAGACCTACGAGCAGTACTTC.

The sample holds a few counts of this clone. This chain uses TRBV12-5 with TRBJ1-2, with 8 bases aligning to TRBD1. The germline gives CDR1 LGHNT, CDR2 FRNRAP. Germline trimming cut 5 bases from V and 6 bases from J; bases unmatched to any gene: 5. The CDR3 has 13 residues. CDR3 coding DNA: TGTGCTAGTGGTCCGGGACAGGACCATGGCTACACCTTC. Translation: CASGPGQDHGYTF.

This sequence joins TRBV15 and TRBJ1-1, with D maybe TRBD1 (5 bases). Trimming stripped 3 bases from V and 7 bases from J, with 15 bases between. The CDR3 is 14 residues long. Germline V CDR1 and CDR2: LNHNV, YYDKDF (reference sequence). Written as DNA, the CDR3 is TGTGCCACCAGCAGGACAGCAACAGAAGTTGAAGCTTTCTTT. This gives the protein CATSRTATEVEAFF.

This chain joins TRBV2 and TRBJ2-1, with TRBD2 matching 10 bases. This CDR3 is built from 16 residues. Trimming at V came to 8 bases and at J to 3 bases, leaving 10 bases not matched to a gene. CDR1 is SNHLY and CDR2 is FYNNEI in the germline V gene. CDR3 protein: CASSPSTSGIYNEQFF. The CDR3 bases are TGTGCCAGCTCCCCAAGCACTAGCGGGATCTACAATGAGCAGTTCTTC.

The chain uses TRBV10-1 and TRBJ2-1; 10 positions match TRBD2. The CDR3 covers 18 residues. The junction had 8 bases not matched to a gene; V was cut back by 2 bases and J by 1 base. Germline CDR1 and CDR2: WNHNN and SYGVQD (reference sequence). In DNA form, the CDR3 reads TGCGCCAGCAGTGAGGGGTCTAGCGGGAGCTCTTCCTACAATGAGCAGTTCTTC. It codes for CASSEGSSGSSSYNEQFF.

The chain carries TRBV20-1 and TRBJ1-2; D possibly corresponds to TRBD1 (5 bases). The V gene's germline CDR1 is DFQATT and CDR2 SNEGSKA (reference sequence). CDR3 length: 8 amino acids. CDR3 DNA: TGCGGGGCCCGGGGCTACACCTTC. The encoded protein is CGARGYTF.

The chain has TRBV27 and TRBJ1-5; D remains unclear. The germline gives CDR1 MNHEY, CDR2 SMNVEV (reference sequence). CDR3 length equals 13 residues. V was pared by 5 bases and J by 4 bases, with 9 bases between. CDR3 nucleotides: TGTGCCAGCAGTACCCTCAGAAATCAGCCCCAGCATTTT. Amino acids: CASSTLRNQPQHF.

The chain links TRBV13 to TRBJ2-5; unclear D gene. The CDR3 is 12 residues long. The V end was cut by 5 bases, the J end by 1 base, with 5 bases between. Germline V gene data show CDR1 as PRHDT and CDR2 as FYEKMQ (reference sequence). CDR3: CASSLLQETQYF. The CDR3 region has the DNA TGTGCCAGCAGCCTCCTCCAAGAGACCCAGTACTTC.

The rearrangement uses TRBV10-2 and TRBJ2-2; 7 nucleotides agree with TRBD2. Germline trimming cut 8 bases from V and 1 base from J; bases unmatched to any gene: 4. Germline CDR1 and CDR2: WSHSY and SAAADI. CDR3 length: 14 amino acids. The CDR3 region has the DNA TGCGCCAGCGGGGGGGACGTGAACACCGGGGAGCTGTTTTTT. Its translation: CASGGDVNTGELFF.

The CDR3: CASSSGAGGLIDTQYF. The CDR3 DNA sequence: TGTGCCAGTAGTAGCGGCGCGGGAGGGCTTATAGATACGCAGTATTTT. This chain joins TRBV19 and TRBJ2-3, with 9 bases matching TRBD2. The germline gives CDR1 LNHDA, CDR2 SQIVND (reference sequence). This CDR3 region has 16 residues. With V trimmed by 4 bases and J by 5 bases, 10 bases remained unmatched.